The rows below give T cell receptor beta chains drawn from one sample of a study of blood T cell repertoires in COVID-19. Repertoires were generated with immunoSEQ multiplex PCR, while TCRdb's copy carries only in-frame clones and drops some. The table shows approximately 300,000 clones, with 70% to 90% occurring only once. The sequenced sample was PBMCs or T cells enriched from blood (not recorded which). Source of these receptors: a man in his thirties or forties who had recovered from COVID-19. CDR3s include the opening cysteine and the closing phenylalanine or tryptophan. D genes are given only for firm matches. Only part of the rows carry a size: once, few, many, or a class if the clone is expanded.

d_gene,v_gene,abundance,j_gene,CDR3aa,CDR3nt
TRBD2,TRBV5-1,NA,TRBJ2-2,CASSSSSGTNTGELFF,TGCGCCAGCAGCTCCAGTAGCGGGACGAACACCGGGGAGCTGTTTTTT
NA,TRBV28,NA,TRBJ1-1,CASSLPSVEAKRTYQNTEAFF,TGTGCCAGCAGTCTCCCATCCGTTGAGGCAAAAAGGACTTACCAGAACACTGAAGCTTTCTTT
NA,TRBV11-2,NA,TRBJ1-1,CASNWAGNTEAFF,TGTGCCAGCAACTGGGCAGGGAACACTGAAGCTTTCTTT
TRBD1,TRBV30,NA,TRBJ1-6,CAWSEWTGHSPLHF,TGTGCCTGGAGTGAATGGACAGGGCATTCACCCCTCCACTTT
TRBD1,TRBV6-5,once,TRBJ1-4,CASKNDRVFF,TGTGCCAGCAAGAACGACAGGGTGTTTTTT
NA,TRBV7-8,NA,TRBJ1-6,CASQTGVAFNSPLHF,TGTGCCAGTCAGACAGGAGTAGCATTTAATTCACCCCTCCACTTT
TRBD1,TRBV27,NA,TRBJ1-2,CASRSINPTGTSRVNYGYTF,TGTGCCAGCAGAAGCATTAACCCGACAGGGACGAGTCGGGTGAACTATGGCTACACCTTC
NA,TRBV29-1,once,TRBJ1-1,CSVEVGRGTEAFF,TGCAGCGTTGAAGTCGGGCGGGGCACTGAAGCTTTCTTT
NA,TRBV5-1,NA,TRBJ2-1,CASSLGSSYNEQFF,TGCGCCAGCAGCTTGGGCAGCTCCTACAATGAGCAGTTCTTC
NA,TRBV7-2,once,TRBJ2-7,CASSLQDYSYEQYF,TGTGCCAGCAGCTTACAGGACTACTCCTACGAGCAGTACTTC
TRBD1,TRBV7-2,many,TRBJ1-5,CASSLQGTVNQPQHF,TGTGCCAGCAGCTTACAGGGGACAGTCAATCAGCCCCAGCATTTT
TRBD1,TRBV7-9,NA,TRBJ2-2,CASSLDGRTGLGELFF,TGTGCCAGCAGCTTAGACGGACGGACAGGGCTGGGGGAGCTGTTTTTT
TRBD1,TRBV4-1,NA,TRBJ1-6,CASSQGTGGGSPLHF,TGCGCCAGCAGCCAAGGGACAGGAGGCGGTTCACCCCTCCACTTT
NA,TRBV28,NA,TRBJ1-2,CATQTDRGYGYTF,TGTGCCACCCAGACGGATAGGGGCTATGGCTACACCTTC
NA,TRBV2,once,TRBJ2-3,CASIDFSSTDTQYF,TGTGCCAGCATAGACTTTTCTAGCACAGATACGCAGTATTTT
TRBD2,TRBV4-1,NA,TRBJ2-1,CASSQVLQRGVGEQFF,TGCGCCAGCAGCCAAGTTCTTCAGCGGGGGGTCGGTGAGCAGTTCTTC
NA,TRBV6-4,once,TRBJ2-4,CASIQGNIQYF,TGTGCCAGCATCCAGGGGAACATTCAGTACTTC
NA,TRBV6-1,NA,TRBJ1-5,CASSEGPGLINQPQHF,TGTGCCAGCAGTGAAGGCCCAGGATTGATCAATCAGCCCCAGCATTTT
NA,TRBV7-2,NA,TRBJ1-2,CASSLRGGGLSSGYTF,TGTGCCAGCAGCTTGCGGGGCGGGGGTCTAAGTTCGGGCTACACCTTC
TRBD1,TRBV5-1,NA,TRBJ1-3,CASSQGQAASGNTIYF,TGCGCCAGCAGCCAAGGACAGGCAGCCTCTGGAAACACCATATATTTT
NA,TRBV20-1,NA,TRBJ1-5,CSASLTGQPQHF,TGCAGTGCTAGTCTCACAGGCCAGCCCCAGCATTTT
NA,TRBV15,NA,TRBJ2-3,CATSGGLSTDTQYF,TGTGCCACCAGCGGGGGACTTAGCACAGATACGCAGTATTTT
NA,TRBV6-5,NA,TRBJ2-7,CASRQVRDEQYF,TGTGCCAGCAGACAGGTTAGGGACGAGCAGTACTTC
TRBD2,TRBV10-1,NA,TRBJ2-2,CASSEGLAVLTGELFF,TGCGCCAGCAGCGAGGGACTAGCGGTCCTTACCGGGGAGCTGTTTTTT
TRBD2,TRBV11-2,few,TRBJ2-2,CASSLGLAANTGELFF,TGTGCCAGCAGCTTGGGACTAGCGGCGAACACCGGGGAGCTGTTTTTT
TRBD2,TRBV19,NA,TRBJ2-7,CASKAGLADYYEQYF,TGTGCCAGTAAGGCGGGACTAGCGGACTACTACGAGCAGTACTTC
TRBD1,TRBV12-3/TRBV12-4,once,TRBJ1-2,CASSFQGDYGYTF,TGTGCCAGCAGTTTCCAGGGGGACTATGGCTACACCTTC
TRBD1,TRBV25-1,NA,TRBJ1-2,CASSAQGKSDYGYTF,TGTGCCAGCAGTGCACAGGGGAAAAGCGACTATGGCTACACCTTC
NA,TRBV5-5,once,TRBJ1-1,CASSSLKGSVGNTEAFF,TGTGCCAGCAGCTCCCTGAAGGGGTCCGTTGGGAACACTGAAGCTTTCTTT
TRBD2,TRBV3-1/TRBV3-2,once,TRBJ2-7,CASSQVAGSSYEQYF,TGTGCCAGCAGCCAAGTAGCGGGCAGCTCCTACGAGCAGTACTTC
NA,TRBV5-4,once,TRBJ1-2,CASSLGRAGGYTF,TGTGCCAGCAGCTTGGGCAGGGCCGGAGGCTACACCTTC
TRBD1,TRBV5-1,NA,TRBJ1-1,CASSPWGQGAFDTEAFF,TGCGCCAGCAGCCCGTGGGGACAGGGGGCATTTGACACTGAAGCTTTCTTT
TRBD2,TRBV29-1,NA,TRBJ2-1,CSVAGTSGGAPYNEQFF,TGCAGCGTAGCCGGGACTAGCGGGGGGGCCCCCTACAATGAGCAGTTCTTC
TRBD2,TRBV13,once,TRBJ2-5,CASSLAGGETQYF,TGTGCCAGCAGCTTAGCGGGGGGAGAGACCCAGTACTTC
TRBD1,TRBV14,NA,TRBJ2-1,CASSRTGEVRNEQFF,TGTGCCAGCAGCCGGACAGGGGAAGTGAGAAATGAGCAGTTCTTC
TRBD1,TRBV5-1,NA,TRBJ1-3,CASRGQGATGNTIYF,TGCGCCAGCAGGGGACAGGGGGCGACTGGAAACACCATATATTTT
TRBD1,TRBV18,NA,TRBJ1-3,CASSGTASGNTIYF,TGTGCCAGCTCAGGGACAGCCTCTGGAAACACCATATATTTT
NA,TRBV18,NA,TRBJ1-1,CASSPRGMNTEAFF,TGTGCCAGCTCACCACGCGGCATGAACACTGAAGCTTTCTTT
NA,TRBV21-1,NA,TRBJ2-1,CASSKINTDFEGGIYNEQFF,TGTGCCAGCAGCAAAATTAACACCGATTTTGAGGGAGGGATATACAATGAGCAGTTCTTC
NA,TRBV7-9,NA,TRBJ2-3,CASSFSAFGTDTQYF,TGTGCCAGCAGCTTTTCAGCGTTCGGCACAGATACGCAGTATTTT
NA,TRBV29-1,NA,TRBJ1-4,CSVAMEGRTNEKLFF,TGCAGCGTTGCCATGGAGGGGCGGACTAATGAAAAACTGTTTTTT
TRBD1,TRBV11-2,once,TRBJ1-2,CASSPGQGDYGYTF,TGTGCCAGCAGCCCGGGACAGGGGGACTATGGCTACACCTTC
NA,TRBV4-2,NA,TRBJ1-2,CASSQDLTGSGSGYGYTF,TGTGCCAGCAGCCAAGATCTGACCGGATCGGGGAGCGGGTATGGCTACACCTTC
TRBD2,TRBV29-1,once,TRBJ2-1,CSDAGTSGQNEQFF,TGCAGCGACGCCGGGACTAGCGGGCAGAATGAGCAGTTCTTC
NA,TRBV28,once,TRBJ2-7,CASSLAPTGTYEQYF,TGTGCCAGCAGTTTGGCCCCGACAGGTACCTACGAGCAGTACTTC